This TCR beta chain was identified in a study of T-cell reconstitution after alpha-beta-depleted transplantation in children. The sample holds many counts of this clonotype. Its specificity is not known. Molecular barcoding with unique molecular identifiers was used for the TCRbeta library. TCRdb used MiXCR to reprocess the PCR reads, holding one entry per CDR3 protein. The sample lists some 300,000 distinct CDR3 sequences; 9.5% to 13% were seen once. In germline, CDR1 is SQVTM, CDR2 ANQGSEA. This CDR3 region has 12 residues. Trimming removed 5 bases at V and 3 bases at J, with 10 bases between. Points from the study as a whole: It was surviving recipient T cells and thymic progenitors that gave some patients high TCRbeta diversity at day 60. At one year after transplant, newly produced T cells mostly accounted for T-cell counts and diversity. Two months or so post-transplant, alpha-beta T cells reportedly derived from several hundred expanded graft clones.

The clonotype comes from a boy in the first two years of life with acute myeloid leukemia, due to receive a stem cell transplant. The genes are TRBV29-1 and TRBJ1-2; no clear D. The sample consisted of PBMCs, taken before TCRalphabeta/CD19-depleted stem cell transplant. The CDR3 region has the DNA TGCAGCGTTCAACACGAGGACTATGGCTACACCTTC. Translating gives CSVQHEDYGYTF. The full variable domain, in which reference TRBV29-1 and TRBJ1-2 provide the parts outside the CDR3, is SAVISQKPSRDICQRGTSLTIQCQVDSQVTMMFWYRQQPGQSLTLIATANQGSEATYESGFVIDKFPISRPNLTFSTLTVSNMSPEDSSIYLCSVQHEDYGYTFGSGTRLTVV.